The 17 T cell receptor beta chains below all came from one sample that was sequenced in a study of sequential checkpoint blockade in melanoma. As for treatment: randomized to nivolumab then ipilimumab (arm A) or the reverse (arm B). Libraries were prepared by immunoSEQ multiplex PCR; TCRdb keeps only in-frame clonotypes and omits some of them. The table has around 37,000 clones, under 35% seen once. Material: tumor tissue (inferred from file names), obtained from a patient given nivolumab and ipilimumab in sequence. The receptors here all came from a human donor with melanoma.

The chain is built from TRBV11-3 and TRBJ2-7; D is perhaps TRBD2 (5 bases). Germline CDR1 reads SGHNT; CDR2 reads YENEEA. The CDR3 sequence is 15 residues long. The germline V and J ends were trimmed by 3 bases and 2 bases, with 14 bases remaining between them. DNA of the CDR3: TGTGCCAGCAGCTTGGGAGCCCTGAACACCTACGAGCAGTACTTC. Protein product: CASSLGALNTYEQYF. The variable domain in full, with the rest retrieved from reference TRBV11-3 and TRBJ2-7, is EAGVVQSPRYKIIEKKQPVAFWCNPISGHNTLYWYLQNLGQGPELLIRYENEEAVDDSQLPKDRFSAERLKGVDSTLKIQPAELGDSAVYLCASSLGALNTYEQYFGPGTRLTVT.

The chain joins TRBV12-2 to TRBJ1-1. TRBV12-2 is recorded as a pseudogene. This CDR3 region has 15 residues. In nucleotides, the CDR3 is TGTGCAGCCACGGGGGATCCAGCCTTGAACACTGAAGCTTTCTTT. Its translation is CAATGDPALNTEAFF.

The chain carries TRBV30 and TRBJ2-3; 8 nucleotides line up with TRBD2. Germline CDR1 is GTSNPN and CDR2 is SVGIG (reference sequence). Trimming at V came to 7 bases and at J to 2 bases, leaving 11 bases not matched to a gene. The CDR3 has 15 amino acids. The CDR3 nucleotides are TGTGCCTTTCACCCCGGGACTAGAAACACAGATACGCAGTATTTT. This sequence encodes CAFHPGTRNTDTQYF.

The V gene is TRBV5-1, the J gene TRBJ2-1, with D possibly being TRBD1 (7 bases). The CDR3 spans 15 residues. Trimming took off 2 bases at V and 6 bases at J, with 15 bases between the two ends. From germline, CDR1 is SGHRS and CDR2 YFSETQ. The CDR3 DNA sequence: TGCGCCAGCAGCTTACGGCAGGGGGGAGGCAATGAGCAGTTCTTC. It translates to CASSLRQGGGNEQFF.

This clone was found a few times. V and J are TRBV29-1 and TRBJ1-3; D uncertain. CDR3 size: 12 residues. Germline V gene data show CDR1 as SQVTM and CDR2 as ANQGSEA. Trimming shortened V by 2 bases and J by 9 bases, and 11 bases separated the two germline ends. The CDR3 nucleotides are TGCAGCGTTGAACAAACGATAGGCACCATATATTTT. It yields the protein CSVEQTIGTIYF. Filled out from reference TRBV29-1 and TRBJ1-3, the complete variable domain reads SAVISQKPSRDICQRGTSLTIQCQVDSQVTMMFWYRQQPGQSLTLIATANQGSEATYESGFVIDKFPISRPNLTFSTLTVSNMSPEDSSIYLCSVEQTIGTIYFGEGSWLTVV.

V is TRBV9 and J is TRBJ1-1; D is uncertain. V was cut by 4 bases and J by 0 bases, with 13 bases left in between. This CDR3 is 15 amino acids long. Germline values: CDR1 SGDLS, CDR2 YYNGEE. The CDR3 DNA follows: TGTGCCAGCAGCCCTGAGGATCCGATGAACACTGAAGCTTTCTTT. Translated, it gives CASSPEDPMNTEAFF.

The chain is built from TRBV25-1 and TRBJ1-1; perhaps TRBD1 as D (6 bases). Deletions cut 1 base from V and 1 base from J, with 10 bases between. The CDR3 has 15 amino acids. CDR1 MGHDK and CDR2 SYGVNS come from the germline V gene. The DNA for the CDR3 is TGTGCCAGCAGTGAATTCCACAGGGCGAACACTGAAGCTTTCTTT. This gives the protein CASSEFHRANTEAFF.

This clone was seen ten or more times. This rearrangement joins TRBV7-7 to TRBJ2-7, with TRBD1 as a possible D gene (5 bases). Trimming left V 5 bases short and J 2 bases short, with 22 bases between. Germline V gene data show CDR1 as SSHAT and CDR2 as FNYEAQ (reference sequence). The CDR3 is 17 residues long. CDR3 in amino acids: CASSKTGSQDAPYEQYF. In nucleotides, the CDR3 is TGTGCCAGCAGCAAAACAGGTAGTCAAGACGCTCCCTACGAGCAGTACTTC.

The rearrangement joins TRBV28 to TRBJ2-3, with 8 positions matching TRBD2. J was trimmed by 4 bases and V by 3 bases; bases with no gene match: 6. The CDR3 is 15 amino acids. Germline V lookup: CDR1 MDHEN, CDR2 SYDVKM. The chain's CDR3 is CASSLSGGPADTQYF. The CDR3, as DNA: TGTGCCAGCAGTTTGTCGGGGGGGCCAGCAGATACGCAGTATTTT.

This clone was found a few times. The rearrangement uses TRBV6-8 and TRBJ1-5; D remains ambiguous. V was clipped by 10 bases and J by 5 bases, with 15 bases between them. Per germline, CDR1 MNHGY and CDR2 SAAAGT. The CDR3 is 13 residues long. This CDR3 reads CAISALEDQPQHF. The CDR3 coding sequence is TGTGCCATCAGCGCATTAGAAGATCAGCCCCAGCATTTT.

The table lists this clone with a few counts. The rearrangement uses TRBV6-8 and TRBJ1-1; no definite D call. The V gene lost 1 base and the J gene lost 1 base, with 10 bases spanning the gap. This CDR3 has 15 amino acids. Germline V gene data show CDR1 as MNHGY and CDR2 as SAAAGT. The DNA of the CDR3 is TGTGCCAGCAGTTACTTGGCGGGATGGAACACTGAAGCTTTCTTT. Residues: CASSYLAGWNTEAFF.

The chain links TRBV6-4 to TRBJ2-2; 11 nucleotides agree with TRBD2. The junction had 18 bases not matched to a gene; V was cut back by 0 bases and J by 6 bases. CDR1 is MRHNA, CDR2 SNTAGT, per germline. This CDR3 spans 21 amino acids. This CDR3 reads CASSDSDPRYLIAGGSGELFF. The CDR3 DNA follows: TGTGCCAGCAGTGACTCCGATCCACGCTATCTGATAGCGGGGGGGTCCGGGGAGCTGTTTTTT.

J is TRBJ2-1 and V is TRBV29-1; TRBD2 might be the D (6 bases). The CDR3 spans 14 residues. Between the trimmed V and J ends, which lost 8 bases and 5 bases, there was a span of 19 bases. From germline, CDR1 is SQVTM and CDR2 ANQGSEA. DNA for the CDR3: TGCAGCACGGTGGGGGGAGTTTGGGACAATGAGCAGTTCTTC. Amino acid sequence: CSTVGGVWDNEQFF.

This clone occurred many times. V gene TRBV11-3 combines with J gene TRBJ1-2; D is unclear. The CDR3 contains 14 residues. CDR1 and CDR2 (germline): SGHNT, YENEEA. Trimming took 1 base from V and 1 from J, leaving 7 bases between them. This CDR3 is CASSLVAGNYGYTF. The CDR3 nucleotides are TGTGCCAGCAGCTTAGTGGCCGGTAACTATGGCTACACCTTC. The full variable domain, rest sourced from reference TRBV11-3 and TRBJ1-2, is EAGVVQSPRYKIIEKKQPVAFWCNPISGHNTLYWYLQNLGQGPELLIRYENEEAVDDSQLPKDRFSAERLKGVDSTLKIQPAELGDSAVYLCASSLVAGNYGYTFGSGTRLTVV.

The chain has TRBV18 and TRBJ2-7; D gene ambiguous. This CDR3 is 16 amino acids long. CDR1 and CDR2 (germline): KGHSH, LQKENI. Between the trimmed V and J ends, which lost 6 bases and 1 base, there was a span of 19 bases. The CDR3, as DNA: TGTGCCAGCTCGTCCCGGCCTGGCGGACCTTCCTACGAGCAGTACTTC. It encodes CASSSRPGGPSYEQYF.

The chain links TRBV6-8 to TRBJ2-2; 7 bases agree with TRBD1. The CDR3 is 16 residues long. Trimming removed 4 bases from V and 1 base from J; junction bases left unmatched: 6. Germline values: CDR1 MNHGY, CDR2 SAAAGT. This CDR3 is CASSFLSGGNTGELFF. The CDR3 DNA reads TGTGCCAGCAGTTTCTTATCAGGGGGGAACACCGGGGAGCTGTTTTTT.

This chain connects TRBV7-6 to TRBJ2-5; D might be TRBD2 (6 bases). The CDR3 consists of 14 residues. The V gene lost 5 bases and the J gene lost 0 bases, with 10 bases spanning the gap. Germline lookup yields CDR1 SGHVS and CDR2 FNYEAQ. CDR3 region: CASSLTRDQETQYF. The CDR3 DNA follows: TGTGCCAGCAGCCTGACTAGGGACCAAGAGACCCAGTACTTC.